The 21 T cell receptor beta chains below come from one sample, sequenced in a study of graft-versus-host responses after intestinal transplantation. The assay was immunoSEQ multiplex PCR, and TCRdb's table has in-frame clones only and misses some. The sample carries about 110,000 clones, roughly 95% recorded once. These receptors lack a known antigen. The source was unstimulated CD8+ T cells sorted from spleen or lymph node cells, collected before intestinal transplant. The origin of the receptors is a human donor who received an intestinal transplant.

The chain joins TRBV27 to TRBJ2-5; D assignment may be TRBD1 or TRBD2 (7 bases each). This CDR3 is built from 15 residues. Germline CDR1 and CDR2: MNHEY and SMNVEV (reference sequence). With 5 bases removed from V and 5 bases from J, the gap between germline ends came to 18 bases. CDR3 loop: CASSLRGGMGETQYF. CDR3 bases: TGTGCCAGCAGTCTCAGGGGGGGGATGGGGGAGACCCAGTACTTC.

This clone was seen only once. The CDR3 protein is CASSLLGGLVRNEQFF. As DNA, the CDR3 is TGTGCCAGCAGCTTACTAGGGGGCTTGGTAAGGAATGAGCAGTTCTTC. This chain joins TRBV7-8 and TRBJ2-1; 7 positions match TRBD1. This CDR3 is 16 amino acids long. Germline V gene sequence: CDR1 SGHVS, CDR2 FQNEAQ. V was pared by 2 bases and J by 7 bases, with 11 bases of the junction left unmatched.

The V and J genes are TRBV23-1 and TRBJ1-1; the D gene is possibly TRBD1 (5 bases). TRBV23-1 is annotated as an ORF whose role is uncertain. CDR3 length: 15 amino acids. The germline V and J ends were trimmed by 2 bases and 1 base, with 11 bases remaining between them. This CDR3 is CASSQTGTENTEAFF. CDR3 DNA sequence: TGCGCCAGCAGTCAAACCGGGACGGAGAACACTGAAGCTTTCTTT.

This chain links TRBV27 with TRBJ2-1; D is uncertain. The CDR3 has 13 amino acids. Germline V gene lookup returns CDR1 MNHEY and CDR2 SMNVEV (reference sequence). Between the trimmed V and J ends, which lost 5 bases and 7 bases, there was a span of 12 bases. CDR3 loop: CASSPAPVNEQFF. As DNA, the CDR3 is TGTGCCAGCAGTCCCGCTCCCGTAAATGAGCAGTTCTTC.

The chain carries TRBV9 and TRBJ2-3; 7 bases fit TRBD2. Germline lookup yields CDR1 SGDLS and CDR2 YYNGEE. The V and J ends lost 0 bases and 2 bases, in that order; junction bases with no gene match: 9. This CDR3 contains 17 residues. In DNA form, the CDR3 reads TGTGCCAGCAGCGTAGGGGCGGGAGCGGGATACACAGATACGCAGTATTTT. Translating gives CASSVGAGAGYTDTQYF.

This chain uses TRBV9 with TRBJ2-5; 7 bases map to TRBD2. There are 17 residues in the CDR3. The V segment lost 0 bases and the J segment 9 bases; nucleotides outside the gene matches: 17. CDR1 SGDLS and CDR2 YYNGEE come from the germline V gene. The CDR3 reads CASSVATWEGTEGAQYF. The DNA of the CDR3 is TGTGCCAGCAGCGTAGCTACTTGGGAGGGAACGGAAGGGGCCCAGTACTTC.

The CDR3 reads CASSLRPAEQYF. The CDR3 region has the DNA TGTGCCAGCAGCTTGAGGCCAGCCGAGCAGTACTTC. This chain uses TRBV5-6 with TRBJ2-7; no clear D gene. Germline V gene data show CDR1 as SGHDT and CDR2 as YYEEEE. The CDR3 is 12 residues long. The ends were cut back, 1 base at V and 6 bases at J, with 8 bases in the middle.

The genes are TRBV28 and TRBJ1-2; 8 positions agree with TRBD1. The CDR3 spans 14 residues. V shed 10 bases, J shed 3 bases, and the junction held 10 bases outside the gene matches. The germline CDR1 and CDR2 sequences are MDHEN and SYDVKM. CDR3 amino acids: CATPKAQGDYGYTF. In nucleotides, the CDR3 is TGTGCCACCCCGAAGGCACAGGGGGACTATGGCTACACCTTC.

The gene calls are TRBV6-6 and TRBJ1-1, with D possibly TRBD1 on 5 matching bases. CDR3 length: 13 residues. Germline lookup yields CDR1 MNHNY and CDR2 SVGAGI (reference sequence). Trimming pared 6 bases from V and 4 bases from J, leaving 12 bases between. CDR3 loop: CASSSGIPTEAFF. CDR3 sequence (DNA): TGTGCCAGCAGCTCAGGGATCCCCACTGAAGCTTTCTTT.

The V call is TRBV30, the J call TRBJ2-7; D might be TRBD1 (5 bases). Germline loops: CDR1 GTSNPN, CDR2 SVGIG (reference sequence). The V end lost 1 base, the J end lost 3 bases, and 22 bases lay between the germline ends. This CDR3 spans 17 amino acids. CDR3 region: CAWSGEGQPSLFYEQYF. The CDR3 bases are TGTGCCTGGAGTGGAGAAGGACAACCTAGTCTATTCTACGAGCAGTACTTC.

The CDR3 region has the DNA TGTGCCAGCGGGGGGGGAGGCACTGAAGCTTTCTTT. It is translated as CASGGGGTEAFF. This chain uses TRBV6-5 with TRBJ1-1; maybe TRBD1 (5 bases). The CDR3 covers 12 residues. Germline lookup yields CDR1 MNHEY and CDR2 SVGAGI. With 8 bases removed from V and 4 bases from J, the gap between germline ends came to 11 bases.

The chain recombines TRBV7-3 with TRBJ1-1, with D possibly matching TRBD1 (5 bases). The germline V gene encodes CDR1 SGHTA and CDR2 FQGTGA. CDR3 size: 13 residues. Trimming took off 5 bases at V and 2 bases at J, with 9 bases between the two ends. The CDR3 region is CASSPGTNTEAFF. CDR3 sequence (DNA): TGTGCCAGCAGCCCCGGGACCAACACTGAAGCTTTCTTT. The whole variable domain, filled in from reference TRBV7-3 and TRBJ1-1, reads GAGVSQTPSNKVTEKGKYVELRCDPISGHTALYWYRQSLGQGPEFLIYFQGTGAADDSGLPNDRFFAVRPEGSVSTLKIQRTERGDSAVYLCASSPGTNTEAFFGQGTRLTVV.

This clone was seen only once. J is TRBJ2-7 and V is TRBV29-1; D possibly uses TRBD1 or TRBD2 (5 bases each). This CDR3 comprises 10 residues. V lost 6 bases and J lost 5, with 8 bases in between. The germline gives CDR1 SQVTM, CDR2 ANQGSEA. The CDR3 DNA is TGCAGCGTGAGGGACGACGAGCAGTACTTC. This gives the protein CSVRDDEQYF.

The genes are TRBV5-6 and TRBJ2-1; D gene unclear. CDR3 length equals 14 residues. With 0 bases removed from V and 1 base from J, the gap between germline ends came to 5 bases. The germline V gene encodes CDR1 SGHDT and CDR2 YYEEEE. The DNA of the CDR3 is TGTGCCAGCAGCTTGGGGAAGTCCTACAATGAGCAGTTCTTC. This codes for CASSLGKSYNEQFF.

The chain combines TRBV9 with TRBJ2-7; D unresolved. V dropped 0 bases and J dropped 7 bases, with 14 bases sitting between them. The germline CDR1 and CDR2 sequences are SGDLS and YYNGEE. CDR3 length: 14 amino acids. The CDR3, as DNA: TGTGCCAGCAGCGTAGCTCCGGCTCCTCGGGAGCAGTACTTC. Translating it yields CASSVAPAPREQYF.

CDR3 nucleotides: TGTGCCAGCAGTTTAGGGACAGGGGACGAGCAGTACTTC. This sequence encodes CASSLGTGDEQYF. The V and J genes are TRBV28 and TRBJ2-7; 10 nucleotides align to TRBD1. The V and J ends lost 2 bases and 5 bases, in that order; junction bases with no gene match: 0. The CDR3 totals 13 residues. The germline gives CDR1 MDHEN, CDR2 SYDVKM.

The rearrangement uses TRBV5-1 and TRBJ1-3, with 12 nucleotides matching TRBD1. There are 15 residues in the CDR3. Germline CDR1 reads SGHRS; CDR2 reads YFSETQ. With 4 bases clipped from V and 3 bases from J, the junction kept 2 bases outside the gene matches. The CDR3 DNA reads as TGCGCCAGCAGCCGGGACAGGGGGCTTGGAAACACCATATATTTT. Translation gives CASSRDRGLGNTIYF.

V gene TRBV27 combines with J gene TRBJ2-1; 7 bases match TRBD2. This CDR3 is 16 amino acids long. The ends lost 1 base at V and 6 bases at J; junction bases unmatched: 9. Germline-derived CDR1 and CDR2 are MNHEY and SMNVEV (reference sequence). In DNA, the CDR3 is TGTGCCAGCAGTTTATACGGGAGGAAGATGTCCAATGAGCAGTTCTTC. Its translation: CASSLYGRKMSNEQFF.

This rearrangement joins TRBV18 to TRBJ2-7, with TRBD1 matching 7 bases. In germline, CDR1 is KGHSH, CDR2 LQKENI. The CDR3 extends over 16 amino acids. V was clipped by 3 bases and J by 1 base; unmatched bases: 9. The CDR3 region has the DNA TGTGCCAGCTCACCGTTCCGGGACAGTCCATCCTACGAGCAGTACTTC. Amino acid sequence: CASSPFRDSPSYEQYF.

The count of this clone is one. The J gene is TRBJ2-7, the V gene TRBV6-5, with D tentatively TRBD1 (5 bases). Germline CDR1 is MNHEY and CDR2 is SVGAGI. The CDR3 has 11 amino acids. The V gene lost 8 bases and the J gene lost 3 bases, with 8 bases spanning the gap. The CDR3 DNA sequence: TGTGCCAGCGGAGACAGCTACGAGCAGTACTTC. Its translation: CASGDSYEQYF.

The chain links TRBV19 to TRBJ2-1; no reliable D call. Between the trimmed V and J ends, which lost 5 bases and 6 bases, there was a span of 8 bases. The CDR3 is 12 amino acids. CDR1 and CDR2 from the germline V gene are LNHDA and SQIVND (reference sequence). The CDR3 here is CASSPSGNEQFF. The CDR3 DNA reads TGTGCCAGTAGTCCGTCCGGCAATGAGCAGTTCTTC.